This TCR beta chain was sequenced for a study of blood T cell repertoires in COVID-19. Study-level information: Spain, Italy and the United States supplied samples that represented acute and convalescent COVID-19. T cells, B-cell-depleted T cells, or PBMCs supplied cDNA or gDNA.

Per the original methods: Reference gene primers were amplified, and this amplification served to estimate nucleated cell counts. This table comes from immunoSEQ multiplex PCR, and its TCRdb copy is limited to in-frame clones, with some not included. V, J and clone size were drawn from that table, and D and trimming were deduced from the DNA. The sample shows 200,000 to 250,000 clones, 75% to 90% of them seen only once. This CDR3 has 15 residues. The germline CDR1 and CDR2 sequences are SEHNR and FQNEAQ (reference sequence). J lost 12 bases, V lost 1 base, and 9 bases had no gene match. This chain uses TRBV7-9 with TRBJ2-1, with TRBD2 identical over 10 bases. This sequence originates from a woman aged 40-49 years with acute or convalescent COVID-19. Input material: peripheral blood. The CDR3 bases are TGTGCCAGCAGCTTAGTGCTAGCGGGGGACGTCGGGCAGTTCTTC. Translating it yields CASSLVLAGDVGQFF.